What follows are 3 T cell receptor beta chains derived from one specimen sequenced in a study of cytomegalovirus exposure and HLA in healthy donors. Primers for the PCR totalled 60 Vbeta and 13 Jbeta. Sequencing was performed with immunoSEQ multiplex PCR; in TCRdb, only in-frame clones are kept and a portion is missing. The sample yields over 130,000 clones, around three quarters seen once. Sample: PBMCs. Receptor source: a middle-aged woman in good health and CMV-seropositive.

This clone has only a few counts. The chain links TRBV5-6 to TRBJ2-1; 9 bases line up with TRBD2. V gave up 4 bases and J gave up 15 bases; unmatched junction bases: 8. The germline V gene has CDR1 SGHDT and CDR2 YYEEEE. The length of the CDR3 is 12 residues. CDR3 coding DNA: TGTGCCAGCAGCCCAGCTAGCGGGAAGGGGTTCTTC. As protein: CASSPASGKGFF.

In DNA, the CDR3 is TGTGCCAGCAGTCTCCTGGGCGCCGGGGAGCCCCAGCATTTT. It translates to CASSLLGAGEPQHF. The chain recombines TRBV27 with TRBJ1-5; D is unclear. Trimming shortened V by 5 bases and J by 8 bases, and 16 bases separated the two germline ends. CDR3 length: 14 amino acids. Germline V CDR1 and CDR2: MNHEY, SMNVEV (reference sequence).

This clone came up a few times. J is TRBJ2-7 and V is TRBV2; D possibly corresponds to TRBD1 (6 bases). V lost 5 bases to trimming and J lost 0 bases, with 11 bases between them. The CDR3 totals 14 residues. The germline V gene encodes CDR1 SNHLY and CDR2 FYNNEI. CDR3 sequence (DNA): TGTGCCAGCAGTCCGGGACAATACTCCTACGAGCAGTACTTC. This gives the protein CASSPGQYSYEQYF.